Described below is a single T cell receptor beta chain sequence and its context. Antigen: not known. The entry originates in a study of blood T cells in healthy people across ages. Sample-barcoded 5' priming and a J-beta primer mix drove a second PCR of roughly 6 to 12 cycles. Samples each returned at least 2.5 million CDR3-containing paired-end reads. TCRdb re-derived calls from the 5' RACE reads in MiXCR, one entry per CDR3 protein. The sample yields 780,000 or so distinct CDR3 sequences, more than 55% seen once. Study-wide results and limits: Significant beta diversity loss was already apparent by age about 39, declining roughly linearly. Donors of long life had a larger count of naive CD4+ cells and greater diversity than aged donors.

The V gene's germline CDR1 is SGHDN and CDR2 FVKESK. V was clipped by 0 bases and J by 6 bases, with 3 bases between them. This CDR3 is 13 amino acids long. Donors were systemically healthy Caucasian individuals from Russia aged 6 to 90 years. The sequence derives from a man aged 35 to 55 in good health. Sequenced: blood. The rearrangement links TRBV14 to TRBJ1-6; D is undetermined. CDR3 DNA sequence: TGTGCCAGCAGCCAAGATTCTAATTCACCCCTCCACTTT. Residues: CASSQDSNSPLHF.